This passage covers 19 T cell receptor beta chains from one sample sequenced in a study of blood T cell repertoires in COVID-19. The assay was immunoSEQ multiplex PCR, and TCRdb's table has in-frame clones only and misses some. The sample carries roughly 340,000 clones, about 90% recorded once. The sample was peripheral blood. These receptors all come from a woman in her 70s with COVID-19, enrolled during active disease.

The chain links TRBV5-6 to TRBJ1-3; D may be TRBD1 (6 bases). From germline, CDR1 is SGHDT and CDR2 YYEEEE. V was clipped by 3 bases and J by 4 bases, with 11 bases between them. The CDR3 loop spans 14 amino acids. The CDR3 nucleotides are TGTGCCAGCAGCTCGCGACAGGTCGGAAACACCATATATTTT. Its translation is CASSSRQVGNTIYF.

The rearrangement joins TRBV24-1 to TRBJ1-1; D is unclear. The V gene lost 1 base and the J gene lost 4 bases, with 3 bases spanning the gap. The CDR3 is 12 residues long. The germline V gene encodes CDR1 KGHDR and CDR2 SFDVKD. CDR3 region: CATSDFGTEAFF. The CDR3 bases are TGTGCCACCAGTGATTTCGGCACTGAAGCTTTCTTT.

The V and J genes are TRBV7-2 and TRBJ1-5, with 11 bases that match TRBD1. The J segment lost 7 bases and the V segment lost 5 bases, leaving 7 bases of the junction unmatched. The length of the CDR3 is 15 residues. In germline, CDR1 is SGHTA, CDR2 FQGNSA. CDR3 amino acids: CASSNGQGARQPQHF. The CDR3 DNA reads TGTGCCAGCAGCAACGGACAGGGGGCAAGGCAGCCCCAGCATTTT.

The gene calls are TRBV12-3 or TRBV12-4 and TRBJ1-4; D gene ambiguous. The ends were cut back, 7 bases at V and 0 bases at J, with 3 bases in the middle. The CDR3 is 12 residues long. The chain's CDR3 is CASTSTNEKLFF. CDR3 DNA sequence: TGTGCCAGCACCTCAACTAATGAAAAACTGTTTTTT.

In this sample, this clone turned up once. This sequence joins TRBV6-1 and TRBJ1-2; D remains ambiguous. From germline, CDR1 is MNHNS and CDR2 SASEGT. Trimming left V 2 bases short and J 4 bases short, with 17 bases between. There are 16 residues in the CDR3. DNA of the CDR3: TGTGCCAGCAGTGAAACCTTGTCGGGTAGGATCTATGGCTACACCTTC. It translates to CASSETLSGRIYGYTF.

The sample holds one count of this clone. The V and J genes are TRBV24-1 and TRBJ2-1, with 10 bases matching TRBD2. With 3 bases clipped from V and 0 bases from J, the junction kept 7 bases outside the gene matches. Germline V lookup: CDR1 KGHDR, CDR2 SFDVKD. This CDR3 region has 18 residues. CDR3 protein: CATSDTAGGLGSYNEQFF. CDR3 in DNA: TGTGCCACCAGTGATACAGCGGGGGGGCTCGGCTCCTACAATGAGCAGTTCTTC.

Here the CDR3 reads CASSLGDGGATEAFF. The DNA for the CDR3 is TGTGCCAGCAGCTTAGGAGACGGGGGAGCCACTGAAGCTTTCTTT. The chain uses TRBV7-2 and TRBJ1-1; D is perhaps TRBD1 (5 bases). The germline V gene encodes CDR1 SGHTA and CDR2 FQGNSA. The CDR3 totals 15 residues. Trimming removed 1 base from V and 4 bases from J, with 13 bases in between.

The chain joins TRBV5-1 to TRBJ2-1; 9 nucleotides agree with TRBD2. CDR3 size: 18 residues. Trimming removed 4 bases from V and 0 bases from J; junction bases left unmatched: 11. The germline CDR1 and CDR2 sequences are SGHRS and YFSETQ. CDR3 nucleotides: TGCGCCAGCAGCAGACAGCCTAGCGGGACGGCCTCCTACAATGAGCAGTTCTTC. It is translated as CASSRQPSGTASYNEQFF.

The rearrangement links TRBV7-2 to TRBJ1-6, with D unclear. The V and J ends lost 5 bases and 4 bases respectively, with 15 bases between them. This CDR3 region has 16 residues. The germline V gene encodes CDR1 SGHTA and CDR2 FQGNSA. The CDR3 DNA is TGTGCCAGCAGCCGCGGCGGACTCTTGTATAATTCACCCCTCCACTTT. Protein: CASSRGGLLYNSPLHF.

The V gene is TRBV7-2, the J gene TRBJ2-7; TRBD1 matches 8 bases. Germline V gene sequence: CDR1 SGHTA, CDR2 FQGNSA. V was pared by 4 bases and J by 4 bases, with 9 bases of the junction left unmatched. This CDR3 is built from 15 residues. The CDR3 loop reads CASSSAGQDQYEQYF. For the CDR3, the DNA is TGTGCCAGCAGCTCGGCGGGACAGGACCAATACGAGCAGTACTTC.

V gene TRBV28 combines with J gene TRBJ1-4, with a possible D match to TRBD1 (5 bases). The CDR3 has 13 amino acids. V shed 7 bases and J shed 8 bases, with 14 bases lying between them. CDR1 and CDR2 from the germline V gene are MDHEN and SYDVKM. The CDR3 bases are TGTGCCAGCATGACAGTTCTCCCGGAAAAACTGTTTTTT. This sequence encodes CASMTVLPEKLFF.

This clone was found once. This chain joins TRBV7-3 and TRBJ1-4; TRBD1 matches at 7 bases. The CDR3 totals 14 residues. V lost 6 bases, J lost 3 bases, and 4 bases stayed unmatched. CDR1 SGHTA and CDR2 FQGTGA come from the germline V gene. CDR3 sequence: CASRLTGSNEKLFF. CDR3 bases: TGTGCCAGCAGACTGACAGGGTCTAATGAAAAACTGTTTTTT. Drawing the rest from reference TRBV7-3 and TRBJ1-4, the complete variable domain is GAGVSQTPSNKVTEKGKYVELRCDPISGHTALYWYRQSLGQGPEFLIYFQGTGAADDSGLPNDRFFAVRPEGSVSTLKIQRTERGDSAVYLCASRLTGSNEKLFFGSGTQLSVL.

The chain has TRBV7-2 and TRBJ2-7; 8 bases are a match to TRBD1. After removal of 3 bases from V and 3 bases from J, the junction contained 4 bases not matched to a gene. Germline assignment: CDR1 SGHTA and CDR2 FQGNSA. The CDR3 consists of 14 residues. The CDR3, as DNA: TGTGCCAGCAGCTTTGGACAGGGATTCTACGAGCAGTACTTC. This codes for CASSFGQGFYEQYF.

The V gene is TRBV19, the J gene TRBJ1-5; perhaps TRBD1 as D (5 bases). In germline, CDR1 is LNHDA, CDR2 SQIVND (reference sequence). The CDR3 runs 14 residues. V was shortened by 5 bases and J by 7 bases, with 15 bases between the two germline ends. The CDR3 reads CASSPGFGGQPQHF. The CDR3 DNA follows: TGTGCCAGTAGTCCCGGATTCGGGGGGCAGCCCCAGCATTTT.

This chain joins TRBV5-6 and TRBJ2-5; 7 bases agree with TRBD1. The germline V gene encodes CDR1 SGHDT and CDR2 YYEEEE. V was clipped by 0 bases and J by 4 bases; unmatched bases: 6. This CDR3 has 15 amino acids. CDR3 sequence (DNA): TGTGCCAGCAGCTTGGGACAGGGTGGAGGAGAGACCCAGTACTTC. It codes for CASSLGQGGGETQYF.

The rearrangement links TRBV5-1 to TRBJ1-1; tentative D call: TRBD1 (5 bases). This CDR3 has 14 residues. The V end lost 4 bases, the J end lost 3 bases, and 13 bases lay between the germline ends. CDR1 and CDR2 from the germline V gene are SGHRS and YFSETQ. The chain's CDR3 is CASSRGDSYTEAFF. The CDR3 DNA reads as TGCGCCAGCAGCCGAGGTGACAGTTACACTGAAGCTTTCTTT.

The chain combines TRBV12-3 or TRBV12-4 with TRBJ1-2; possibly TRBD1 for D (5 bases). Trimming took off 4 bases at V and 4 bases at J, with 10 bases between the two ends. This CDR3 is built from 13 residues. The CDR3 is CASSSGAAYGYTF. For the CDR3, the DNA is TGTGCCAGCAGTTCTGGGGCGGCCTATGGCTACACCTTC.

V and J are TRBV27 and TRBJ1-2, with D possibly matching TRBD1 (6 bases). This CDR3 is 15 amino acids long. Trimming took off 0 bases at V and 4 bases at J, with 12 bases between the two ends. Germline-derived CDR1 and CDR2 are MNHEY and SMNVEV (reference sequence). This CDR3 reads CASSLSSGQLYGYTF. The CDR3 region has the DNA TGTGCCAGCAGTTTATCCTCCGGACAGCTCTATGGCTACACCTTC.

The chain recombines TRBV19 with TRBJ1-5; D gene unclear. The CDR3 covers 17 residues. V lost 5 bases to trimming and J lost 2 bases, with 19 bases between them. Germline V gene lookup returns CDR1 LNHDA and CDR2 SQIVND (reference sequence). As DNA, the CDR3 is TGTGCCAGTAGTTCCTCGAGGGAGGTATTTGGCAATCAGCCCCAGCATTTT. It specifies CASSSSREVFGNQPQHF.